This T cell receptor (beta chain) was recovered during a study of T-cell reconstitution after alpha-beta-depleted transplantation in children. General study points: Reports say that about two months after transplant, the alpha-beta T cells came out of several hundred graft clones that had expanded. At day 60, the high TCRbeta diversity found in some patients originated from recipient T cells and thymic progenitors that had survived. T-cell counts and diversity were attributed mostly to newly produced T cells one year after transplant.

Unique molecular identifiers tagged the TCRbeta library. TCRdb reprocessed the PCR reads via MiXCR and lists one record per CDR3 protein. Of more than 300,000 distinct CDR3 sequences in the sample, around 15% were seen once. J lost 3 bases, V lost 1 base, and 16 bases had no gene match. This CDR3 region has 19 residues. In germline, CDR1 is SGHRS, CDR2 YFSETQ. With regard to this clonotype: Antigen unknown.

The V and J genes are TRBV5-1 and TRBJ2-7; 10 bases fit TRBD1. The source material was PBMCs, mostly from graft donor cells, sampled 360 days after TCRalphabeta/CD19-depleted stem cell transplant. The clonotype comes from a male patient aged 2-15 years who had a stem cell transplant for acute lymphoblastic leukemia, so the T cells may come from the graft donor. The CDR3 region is CASSLLGDRGGSWDYEQYF. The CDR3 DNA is TGCGCCAGCAGCTTGCTCGGGGACAGGGGTGGCTCTTGGGACTACGAGCAGTACTTC.